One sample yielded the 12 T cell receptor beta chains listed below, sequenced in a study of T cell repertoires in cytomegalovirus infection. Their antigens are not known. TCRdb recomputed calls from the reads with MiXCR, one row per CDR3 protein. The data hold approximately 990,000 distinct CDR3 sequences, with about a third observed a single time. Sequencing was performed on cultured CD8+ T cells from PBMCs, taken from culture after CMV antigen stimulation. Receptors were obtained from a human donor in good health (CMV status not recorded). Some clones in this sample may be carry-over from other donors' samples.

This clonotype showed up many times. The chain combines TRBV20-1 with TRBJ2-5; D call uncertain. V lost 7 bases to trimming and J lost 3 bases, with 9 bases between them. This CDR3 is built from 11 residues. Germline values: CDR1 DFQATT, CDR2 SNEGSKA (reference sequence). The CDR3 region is CSVIGEETQYF. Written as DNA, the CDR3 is TGCAGTGTAATTGGGGAAGAGACCCAGTACTTC.

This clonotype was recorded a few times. The CDR3 region has the DNA TGTGCCAGCACCCTTCGGGTAGTAGCGGGGGGGCCTGGGTCAGATACGCAGTATTTT. Its translation: CASTLRVVAGGPGSDTQYF. This sequence joins TRBV12-3 or TRBV12-4 and TRBJ2-3, with TRBD2 matching 11 bases. This CDR3 has 19 residues. The V gene end was trimmed by 7 bases and the J gene end by 4 bases; junction bases not matched to a gene: 19.

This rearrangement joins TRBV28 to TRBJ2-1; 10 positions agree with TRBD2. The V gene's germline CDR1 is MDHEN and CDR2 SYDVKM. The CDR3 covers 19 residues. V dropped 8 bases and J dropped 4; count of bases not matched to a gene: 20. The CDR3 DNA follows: TGTGCCAGCCTTTCTTTGGGGCGCCCTAGCGGGGGACCTTACAATGAGCAGTTCTTC. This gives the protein CASLSLGRPSGGPYNEQFF.

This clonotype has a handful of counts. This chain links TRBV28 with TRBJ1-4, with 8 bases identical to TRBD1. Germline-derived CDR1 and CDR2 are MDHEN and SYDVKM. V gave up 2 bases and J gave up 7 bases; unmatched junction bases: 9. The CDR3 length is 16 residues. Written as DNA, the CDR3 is TGTGCCAGCAGTTTAACTCTGACAGGGGCGGGTGAAAAACTGTTTTTT. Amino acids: CASSLTLTGAGEKLFF.

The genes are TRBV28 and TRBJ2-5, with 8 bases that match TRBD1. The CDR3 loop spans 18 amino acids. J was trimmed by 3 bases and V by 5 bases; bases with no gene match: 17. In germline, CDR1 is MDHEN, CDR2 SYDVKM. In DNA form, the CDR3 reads TGTGCCAGCAGTCCCGAGGGTGGTGGACAGGGTGGGGAAGAGACCCAGTACTTC. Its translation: CASSPEGGGQGGEETQYF.

CDR3 residues: CASSQALGGYEQYV. Written as DNA, the CDR3 is TGCGCCAGCAGCCAAGCGCTCGGGGGCTACGAGCAGTACGTC. V is TRBV4-1 and J is TRBJ2-7; D may be TRBD2 (6 bases). Per the germline V gene, CDR1 is MGHRA and CDR2 is YSYEKL. CDR3 length: 14 residues. V lost 1 base, J lost 3 bases, and 10 bases lay in between.

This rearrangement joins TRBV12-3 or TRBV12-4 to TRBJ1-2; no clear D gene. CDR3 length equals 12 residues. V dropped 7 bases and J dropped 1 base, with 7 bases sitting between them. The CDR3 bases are TGTGCCAGCAATGTCCGTAACTATGGCTACACCTTC. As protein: CASNVRNYGYTF.

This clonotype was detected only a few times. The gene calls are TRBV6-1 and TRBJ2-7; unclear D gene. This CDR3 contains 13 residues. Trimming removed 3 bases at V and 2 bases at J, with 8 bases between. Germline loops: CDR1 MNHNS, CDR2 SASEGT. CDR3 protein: CASSEGETYEQYV. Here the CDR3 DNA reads TGTGCCAGCAGTGAGGGTGAGACCTACGAGCAGTACGTC.

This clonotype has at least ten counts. The CDR3 sequence: CASSPGTSGGEQFF. Written as DNA, the CDR3 is TGTGCCAGCAGCCCCGGAACCAGTGGTGGTGAGCAGTTCTTC. The genes are TRBV7-6 and TRBJ2-1; D gene unclear. The V end was cut by 5 bases, the J end by 9 bases, with 17 bases between. The CDR3 runs to 14 residues. Germline CDR1 SGHVS, CDR2 FNYEAQ.

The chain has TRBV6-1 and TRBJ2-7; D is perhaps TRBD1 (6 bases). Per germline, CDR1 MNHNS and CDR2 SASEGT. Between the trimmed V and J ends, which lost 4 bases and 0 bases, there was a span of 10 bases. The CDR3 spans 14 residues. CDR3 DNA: TGTGCCAGCAGTGCCCGGGACAACTCCTACGAGCAGTACTTC. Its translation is CASSARDNSYEQYF.

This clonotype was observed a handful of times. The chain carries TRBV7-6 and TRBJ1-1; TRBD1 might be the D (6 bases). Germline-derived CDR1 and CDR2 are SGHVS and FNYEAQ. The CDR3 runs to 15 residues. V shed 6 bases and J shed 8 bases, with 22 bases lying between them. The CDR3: CASSPSLTGFLEAFF. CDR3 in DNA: TGTGCCAGCAGTCCCTCCTTGACAGGCTTTTTAGAAGCTTTCTTT.

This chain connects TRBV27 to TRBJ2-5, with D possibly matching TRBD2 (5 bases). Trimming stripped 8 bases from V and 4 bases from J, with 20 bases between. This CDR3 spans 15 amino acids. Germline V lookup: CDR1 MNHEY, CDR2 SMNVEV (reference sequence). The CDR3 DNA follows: TGTGCCAGCGCATCAATCGAGGGTGCGGCAGAGACCCAGTACTTC. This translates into CASASIEGAAETQYF.